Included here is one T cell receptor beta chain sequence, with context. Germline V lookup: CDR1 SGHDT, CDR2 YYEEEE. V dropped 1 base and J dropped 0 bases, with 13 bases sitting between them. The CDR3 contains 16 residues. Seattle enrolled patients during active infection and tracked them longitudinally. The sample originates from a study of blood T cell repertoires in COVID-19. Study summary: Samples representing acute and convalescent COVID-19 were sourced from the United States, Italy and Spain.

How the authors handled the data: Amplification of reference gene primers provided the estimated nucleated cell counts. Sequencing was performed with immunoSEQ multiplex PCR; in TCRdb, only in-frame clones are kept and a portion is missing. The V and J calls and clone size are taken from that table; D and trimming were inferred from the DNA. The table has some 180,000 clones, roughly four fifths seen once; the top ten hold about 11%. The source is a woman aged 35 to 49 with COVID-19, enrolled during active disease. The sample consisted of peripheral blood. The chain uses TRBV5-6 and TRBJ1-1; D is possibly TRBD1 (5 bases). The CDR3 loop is CASSLLRGHMNTEAFF. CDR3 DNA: TGTGCCAGCAGCTTGCTCCGAGGACACATGAACACTGAAGCTTTCTTT.